The 23 T cell receptor beta chains in this list originate from one sample, sequenced in a study of shared clonotypes between healthy human individuals. Profiling relied on immunoSEQ multiplex PCR, and the TCRdb table lists in-frame clones only, not all of them. The profile shows around 700,000 clones, over 65% of them singletons. Sequencing input: memory CD4+ T cells sorted from blood. The sample's subset: CD45RA-negative fraction. These receptors all come from a woman aged 25 to 39 in good health.

This chain uses TRBV19 with TRBJ2-1, with a tentative D call TRBD2 (6 bases). Germline CDR1 and CDR2: LNHDA and SQIVND (reference sequence). The V and J ends lost 3 bases and 2 bases respectively, with 8 bases between them. The CDR3 loop spans 14 amino acids. The CDR3 region has the DNA TGTGCCAGTAGTATCCGGGAGACCTACAATGAGCAGTTCTTC. This translates into CASSIRETYNEQFF.

The V gene is TRBV7-9, the J gene TRBJ1-2, with 8 positions matching TRBD1. This CDR3 contains 15 residues. Germline V gene sequence: CDR1 SEHNR, CDR2 FQNEAQ (reference sequence). V lost 5 bases to trimming and J lost 4 bases; unmatched junction nucleotides: 9. DNA of the CDR3: TGTGCCAGCAGCACTAACCAGGGGGCTCCCTATGGCTACACCTTC. Translating it yields CASSTNQGAPYGYTF.

The chain links TRBV30 to TRBJ1-2; D remains ambiguous. The CDR3 sequence is 12 residues long. Germline CDR1 GTSNPN, CDR2 SVGIG (reference sequence). Trimming stripped 2 bases from V and 13 bases from J, with 17 bases between. CDR3 coding DNA: TGTGCCTGGAGTAAATCGAAACCCGCGGTCACCTTC. Protein: CAWSKSKPAVTF.

This chain links TRBV4-2 with TRBJ2-3; 9 nucleotides line up with TRBD1. V lost 3 bases to trimming and J lost 5 bases; unmatched junction nucleotides: 9. The CDR3 loop spans 16 amino acids. Germline assignment: CDR1 LGHNA and CDR2 YNFKEQ. CDR3 loop: CASSQEDRGLKDTQYF. CDR3 sequence (DNA): TGTGCCAGCAGCCAGGAGGACAGGGGCCTGAAAGATACGCAGTATTTT.

To note about this clone: Distinct nucleotide sequences in the sample also encode this CDR3. The V and J genes are TRBV5-1 and TRBJ1-5; D is uncertain. Germline V gene lookup returns CDR1 SGHRS and CDR2 YFSETQ. The CDR3 spans 15 residues. V dropped 0 bases and J dropped 2 bases, with 9 bases sitting between them. The CDR3 reads CASSLGGEGNQPQHF. CDR3 sequence (DNA): TGCGCCAGCAGCTTGGGGGGAGAGGGCAATCAGCCCCAGCATTTT.

In DNA, the CDR3 is TGTGCCAGCAGTGAAGGTGGGGTAGCCAAAGAGACCCAGTACTTC. Its protein is CASSEGGVAKETQYF. The chain uses TRBV25-1 and TRBJ2-5; unclear D gene. Trimming left V 2 bases short and J 3 bases short, with 13 bases between. The germline gives CDR1 MGHDK, CDR2 SYGVNS. CDR3 length: 15 residues.

CDR3 DNA: TGTGCCAGCAGCCCCGGGTCGGGACCCCTCCCTCCGTCTGGCACAGATACGCAGTATTTT. Encoded protein: CASSPGSGPLPPSGTDTQYF. This chain links TRBV21-1 with TRBJ2-3. TRBV21-1 is an annotated pseudogene. This CDR3 contains 20 residues.

The V gene is TRBV7-8, the J gene TRBJ2-7, with D hard to call. Trimming left V 2 bases short and J 4 bases short, with 9 bases between. Germline CDR1 and CDR2: SGHVS and FQNEAQ. This CDR3 has 13 residues. In DNA form, the CDR3 reads TGTGCCAGCAGCTTACCAGCTAGTTACGAGCAGTACTTC. Translation: CASSLPASYEQYF.

This chain uses TRBV18 with TRBJ2-3; D is ambiguous. Between the trimmed V and J ends, which lost 2 bases and 2 bases, there was a span of 8 bases. The germline V gene encodes CDR1 KGHSH and CDR2 LQKENI. This CDR3 has 14 residues. The CDR3 sequence is CASSPNDLTDTQYF. The CDR3 DNA sequence: TGTGCCAGCTCACCAAACGACCTCACAGATACGCAGTATTTT.

The chain has TRBV6-1 and TRBJ1-1; unclear D gene. Germline V gene lookup returns CDR1 MNHNS and CDR2 SASEGT. The ends were cut back, 5 bases at V and 6 bases at J, with 7 bases in the middle. CDR3 size: 11 residues. The CDR3 DNA follows: TGTGCCAGCAGTTACGTATCTGAAGCTTTCTTT. It specifies CASSYVSEAFF.

V is TRBV15 and J is TRBJ2-7, with 8 bases fitting TRBD2. Germline CDR1 LNHNV, CDR2 YYDKDF (reference sequence). With V trimmed by 3 bases and J by 3 bases, 7 bases remained unmatched. The CDR3 consists of 15 residues. DNA for the CDR3: TGTGCCACCAGCAGGGGACTAGAATCGGTCTACGAGCAGTACTTC. Encoded protein: CATSRGLESVYEQYF.

The chain carries TRBV7-9 and TRBJ2-7; D unresolved. CDR3 length equals 19 residues. Germline V gene sequence: CDR1 SEHNR, CDR2 FQNEAQ (reference sequence). V was clipped by 1 base and J by 6 bases, with 28 bases between them. The CDR3 sequence is CASSLVFATAGPHPGEQYF. Written as DNA, the CDR3 is TGTGCCAGCAGCTTAGTATTCGCCACCGCCGGGCCCCACCCCGGCGAGCAGTACTTC.

V and J are TRBV6-1 and TRBJ1-5; 8 bases are shared with TRBD1. V shed 3 bases and J 7 bases; nucleotides not matched to a gene: 8. CDR1 and CDR2 (germline): MNHNS, SASEGT. This CDR3 comprises 15 residues. The CDR3: CASSDRGRGSQPQHF. CDR3 sequence (DNA): TGTGCCAGCAGTGACAGGGGGCGCGGGAGCCAGCCCCAGCATTTT.

This chain connects TRBV6-6 to TRBJ2-6; D gene ambiguous. The CDR3 is 14 residues long. V lost 6 bases and J 0 bases, leaving 6 bases between the germline ends. Germline-derived CDR1 and CDR2 are MNHNY and SVGAGI (reference sequence). Here the CDR3 reads CASRFYSGANVLTF. The DNA for the CDR3 is TGTGCCAGCAGATTTTACTCTGGGGCCAACGTCCTGACTTTC.

This clone was observed a single time. The chain recombines TRBV4-2 with TRBJ2-7; TRBD2 aligns across 9 bases. This CDR3 comprises 15 residues. Germline CDR1 is LGHNA and CDR2 is YNFKEQ. Unmatched junction bases numbered 0, after V lost 0 bases and J lost 0 bases. CDR3 DNA sequence: TGTGCCAGCAGCCAAGAGACTAGCGGCTCCTACGAGCAGTACTTC. Its protein is CASSQETSGSYEQYF.

The rearrangement uses TRBV20-1 and TRBJ2-2, with 7 bases that match TRBD1. J lost 7 bases, V lost 7 bases, and 3 bases had no gene match. The CDR3 extends over 11 amino acids. Germline V CDR1 and CDR2: DFQATT, SNEGSKA (reference sequence). The CDR3 DNA follows: TGCAGTGGGAACAGGGGCGGGGAGCTGTTTTTT. Translated, it gives CSGNRGGELFF.

About this clone: A clone one base away is much larger, so this may be a read error. The sample carries other DNA sequences with the same CDR3. This chain joins TRBV5-1 and TRBJ1-3; possibly TRBD1 for D (6 bases). CDR1 is SGHRS, CDR2 YFSETQ, per germline. The CDR3 has 14 residues. Trimming shortened V by 4 bases and J by 2 bases, and 10 bases separated the two germline ends. CDR3 sequence: CASSPGTTGNTIYF. The CDR3 DNA reads as TGCGCCAGCAGCCCGGGGACAACTGGAAACACCATATATTTT.

This chain links TRBV15 with TRBJ2-7, with TRBD2 identical over 12 bases. Trimming took 2 bases from V and 2 from J; bases not matched to a gene: 10. Per germline, CDR1 LNHNV and CDR2 YYDKDF (reference sequence). This CDR3 region has 18 residues. The DNA for the CDR3 is TGTGCCACCAGCAGAAAAAGGACTAGCGGGATCTCTCCCTACGAGCAGTACTTC. This codes for CATSRKRTSGISPYEQYF.

The gene calls are TRBV19 and TRBJ2-2; 10 bases fit TRBD2. J was trimmed by 6 bases and V by 5 bases; bases with no gene match: 9. Germline V lookup: CDR1 LNHDA, CDR2 SQIVND (reference sequence). This CDR3 is 16 amino acids long. The CDR3 reads CASSPRSGRAPGELFF. The CDR3, as DNA: TGTGCCAGTAGTCCCCGGAGCGGGAGGGCCCCCGGGGAGCTGTTTTTT.

The rearrangement uses TRBV29-1 and TRBJ2-4; no reliable D call. CDR1 is SQVTM and CDR2 is ANQGSEA in the germline V gene. V lost 4 bases and J 0 bases, leaving 4 bases between the germline ends. This CDR3 spans 12 amino acids. The CDR3 loop reads CSVGLAKNIQYF. The CDR3 DNA reads as TGCAGCGTTGGCCTAGCCAAAAACATTCAGTACTTC.

The chain carries TRBV18 and TRBJ2-7, with a tentative D call TRBD1 (5 bases). Germline loops: CDR1 KGHSH, CDR2 LQKENI. CDR3 length: 14 amino acids. V was clipped by 1 base and J by 2 bases, with 9 bases between them. The CDR3 DNA follows: TGTGCCAGCTCACCACAGGGGTTGGCCTACGAGCAGTACTTC. This sequence encodes CASSPQGLAYEQYF.

The genes are TRBV28 and TRBJ1-4; the D gene is possibly TRBD1 (6 bases). Trimming stripped 8 bases from V and 3 bases from J, with 13 bases between. CDR3 length: 14 residues. Per germline, CDR1 MDHEN and CDR2 SYDVKM. CDR3 amino acids: CASLATGPNEKLFF. CDR3 DNA: TGTGCCAGCCTGGCCACAGGGCCTAATGAAAAACTGTTTTTT.

V is TRBV2 and J is TRBJ1-2; the match to TRBD1 covers 7 bases. The CDR3 totals 13 residues. Germline assignment: CDR1 SNHLY and CDR2 FYNNEI. Germline trimming cut 6 bases from V and 7 bases from J; bases unmatched to any gene: 8. CDR3 residues: CASRNQGVFGYTF. The DNA of the CDR3 is TGTGCCAGCAGAAATCAGGGGGTCTTTGGCTACACCTTC.